What follows describes a single T cell receptor beta chain. Its antigen remains unidentified. This entry belongs to a study of beta chain features in type 1 diabetes. Study information: There was similarity between patients and healthy donors in age, gender and cell yields. Study-wide results and limits: Short templates might get an advantage during PCR, and this would be equal in patients and controls.

Trimming took 0 bases from V and 6 from J, leaving 10 bases between them. The CDR3 totals 14 residues. Germline assignment: CDR1 SGHVS and CDR2 FQNEAQ. Isolation of CD4+ naive, central memory, regulatory and stem cell-like memory cells was achieved by sorting via CD45RO/CCR7/CD25/CD127/CD95/CD27. Reverse transcription of all isolated RNA meant that expressed TCRB transcripts were sequenced. Profiling relied on immunoSEQ multiplex PCR, and the TCRdb table lists in-frame clones only, not all of them. The table shows about 150,000 clones, with roughly 9% occurring only once. The sample consisted of central memory CD4+ T cells from blood. This receptor was taken from a young woman in good health. The chain links TRBV7-8 to TRBJ2-3; D gene uncertain. CDR3 amino acids: CASSLAFARDTQYF. Here the CDR3 DNA reads TGTGCCAGCAGCTTAGCGTTTGCTAGGGATACGCAGTATTTT.